The present TCR beta chain was sequenced within a study of OX40 agonist ivuxolimab in advanced cancers. Sequencing used immunoSEQ multiplex PCR; TCRdb keeps in-frame clones, though not all of them. The sample holds roughly 80,000 clones, approximately 82% seen once. People who had autoimmune disease history or systemic immunosuppression were excluded. Germline CDR1 is SGHNT and CDR2 is YENEEA. This CDR3 region has 12 residues. The count of this clone is one. A junction boundary mismatches the germline segment, possibly from a read error. The sample in question was CD4+ or CD8+ T cells sorted from blood, obtained in a trial of the OX40 agonist ivuxolimab. The sequence was collected from an adult with an advanced solid tumor such as melanoma, head and neck, liver or kidney cancer. The gene calls are TRBV11-3 and TRBJ2-3, with a tentative D call TRBD1 (5 bases). The CDR3 protein is CASSLDRDTQYF. The DNA of the CDR3 is TGTGCCAGCAGCCTAGACAGAGATACGCAGTATTTT.